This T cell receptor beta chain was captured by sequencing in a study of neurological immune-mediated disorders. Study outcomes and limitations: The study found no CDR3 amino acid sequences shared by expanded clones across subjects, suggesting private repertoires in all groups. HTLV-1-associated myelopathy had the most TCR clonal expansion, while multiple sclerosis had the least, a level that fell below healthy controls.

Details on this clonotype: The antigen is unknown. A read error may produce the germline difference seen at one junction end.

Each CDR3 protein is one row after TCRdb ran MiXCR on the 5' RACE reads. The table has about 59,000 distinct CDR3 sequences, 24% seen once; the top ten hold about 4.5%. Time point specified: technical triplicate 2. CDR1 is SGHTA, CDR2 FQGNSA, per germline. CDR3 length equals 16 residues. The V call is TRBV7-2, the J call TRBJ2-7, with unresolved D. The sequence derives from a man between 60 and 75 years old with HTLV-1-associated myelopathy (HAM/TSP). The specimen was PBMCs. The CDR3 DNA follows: TGTGTCAGCAGCGAAAGGTTCTGGGCGGAAGCCTACGAGCAGTACTTC. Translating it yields CVSSERFWAEAYEQYF.